A single TCR beta chain is shown here with its context. Its cognate antigen is unknown. V shed 0 bases, J shed 8 bases, and the junction held 6 bases outside the gene matches. The CDR3 runs to 15 residues. Germline V lookup: CDR1 SGHTA, CDR2 FQGNSA. This entry belongs to a study of cytomegalovirus exposure and HLA in healthy donors. Study-level points and caveats: The tendency of first-cohort TCR clusters to co-occur in the roughly 120 validation repertoires was the finding of a later analysis. Across donors, most TCRs were seen rarely, yet some public ones were widespread. The study listed some 160 cytomegalovirus-associated TCR beta chains. Reported results showed that the classifier diagnosed cytomegalovirus status with high specificity and sensitivity.

Using immunoSEQ multiplex PCR, the repertoire was profiled, and TCRdb retains in-frame clones only, with some absent. The sample has approximately 160,000 clones; approximately 86% are singletons. Sequencing was done on a sample of PBMCs. This chain links TRBV7-2 with TRBJ2-2; 7 bases agree with TRBD2. This receptor was obtained from a man aged 25-40 years in good health and CMV-seropositive. The CDR3 coding sequence is TGTGCCAGCAGCTTAGCTCCCCGGGGGGAGGGGGAGCTGTTTTTT. It codes for CASSLAPRGEGELFF.